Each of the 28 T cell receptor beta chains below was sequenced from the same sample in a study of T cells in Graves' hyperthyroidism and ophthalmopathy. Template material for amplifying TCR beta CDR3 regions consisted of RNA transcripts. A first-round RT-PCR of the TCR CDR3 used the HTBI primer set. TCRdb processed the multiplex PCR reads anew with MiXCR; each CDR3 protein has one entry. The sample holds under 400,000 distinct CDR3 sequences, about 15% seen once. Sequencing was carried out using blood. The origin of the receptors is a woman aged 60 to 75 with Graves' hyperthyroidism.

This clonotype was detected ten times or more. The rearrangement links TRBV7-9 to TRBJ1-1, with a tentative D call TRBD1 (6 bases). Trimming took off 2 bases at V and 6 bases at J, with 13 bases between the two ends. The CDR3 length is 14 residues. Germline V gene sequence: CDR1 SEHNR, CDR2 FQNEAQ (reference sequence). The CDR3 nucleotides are TGTGCCAGCAGCTTACGACAGGTTAGTGCTGAAGCTTTCTTT. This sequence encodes CASSLRQVSAEAFF.

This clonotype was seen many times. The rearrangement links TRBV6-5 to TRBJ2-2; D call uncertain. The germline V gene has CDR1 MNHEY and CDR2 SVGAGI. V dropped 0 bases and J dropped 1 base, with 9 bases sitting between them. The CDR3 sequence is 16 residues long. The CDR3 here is CASSYSVIQNTGELFF. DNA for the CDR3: TGTGCCAGCAGTTACTCGGTGATCCAGAACACCGGGGAGCTGTTTTTT.

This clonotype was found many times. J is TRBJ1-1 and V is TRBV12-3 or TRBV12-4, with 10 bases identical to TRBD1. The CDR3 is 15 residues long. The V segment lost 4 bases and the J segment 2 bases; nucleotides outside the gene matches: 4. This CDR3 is CASSSGQGSNTEAFF. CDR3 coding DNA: TGTGCCAGCAGTTCGGGACAGGGGTCAAACACTGAAGCTTTCTTT.

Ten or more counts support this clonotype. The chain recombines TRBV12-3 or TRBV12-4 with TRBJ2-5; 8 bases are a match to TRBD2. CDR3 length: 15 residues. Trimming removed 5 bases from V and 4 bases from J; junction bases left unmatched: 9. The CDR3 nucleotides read TGTGCCAGCAGTCCTGGGACTAGTGGAGGAGAGACCCAGTACTTC. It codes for CASSPGTSGGETQYF.

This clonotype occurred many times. As DNA, the CDR3 is TGTGCCAGCACCGCCGGGACTAGCGGGAGCTATACGCAGTATTTT. Translation: CASTAGTSGSYTQYF. The chain recombines TRBV27 with TRBJ2-3; 14 bases match TRBD2. V lost 7 bases to trimming and J lost 7 bases; unmatched junction nucleotides: 7. There are 15 residues in the CDR3. Per the germline V gene, CDR1 is MNHEY and CDR2 is SMNVEV (reference sequence).

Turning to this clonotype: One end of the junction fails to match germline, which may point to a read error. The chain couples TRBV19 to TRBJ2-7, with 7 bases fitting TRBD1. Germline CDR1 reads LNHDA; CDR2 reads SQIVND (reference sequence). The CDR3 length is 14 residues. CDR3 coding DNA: TGTGCCAGTAGCCGCCCAGGGGGACCATACGGGCAGTACTTC. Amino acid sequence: CASSRPGGPYGQYF.

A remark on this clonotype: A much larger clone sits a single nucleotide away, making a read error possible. CDR3: CASKEADTQYF. For the CDR3, the DNA is TGTGCCAGCAAGGAAGCAGATACGCAGTATTTT. This chain connects TRBV7-9 to TRBJ2-3; D is unresolved. Trimming pared 7 bases from V and 4 bases from J, leaving 6 bases between. Germline V lookup: CDR1 SEHNR, CDR2 FQNEAQ (reference sequence). This CDR3 is 11 amino acids long.

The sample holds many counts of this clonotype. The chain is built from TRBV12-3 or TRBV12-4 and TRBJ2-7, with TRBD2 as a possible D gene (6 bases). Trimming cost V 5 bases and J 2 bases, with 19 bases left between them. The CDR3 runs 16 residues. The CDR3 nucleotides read TGTGCCAGCAGTCTAGGGGCTCTAGCGTTCGCCTACGAGCAGTACTTC. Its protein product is CASSLGALAFAYEQYF.

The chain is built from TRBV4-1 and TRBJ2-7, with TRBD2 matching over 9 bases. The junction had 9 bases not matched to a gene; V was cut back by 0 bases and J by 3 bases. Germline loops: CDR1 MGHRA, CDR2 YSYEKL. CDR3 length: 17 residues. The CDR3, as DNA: TGCGCCAGCAGCCAAGAATTGGTGGCTAGCGGGGTCTACGAGCAGTACTTC. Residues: CASSQELVASGVYEQYF.

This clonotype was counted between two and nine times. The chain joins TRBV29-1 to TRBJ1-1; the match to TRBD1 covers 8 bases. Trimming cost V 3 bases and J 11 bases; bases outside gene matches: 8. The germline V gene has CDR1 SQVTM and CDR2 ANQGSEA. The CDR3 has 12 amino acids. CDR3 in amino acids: CSVEATRGLAFF. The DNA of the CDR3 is TGCAGCGTTGAGGCGACCAGGGGGCTGGCTTTCTTT.

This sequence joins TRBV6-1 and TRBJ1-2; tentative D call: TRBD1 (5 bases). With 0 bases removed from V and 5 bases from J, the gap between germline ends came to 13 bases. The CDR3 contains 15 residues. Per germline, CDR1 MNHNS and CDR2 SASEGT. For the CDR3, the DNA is TGTGCCAGCAGTGAAGCCTCGGGGGTTGGATATGGCTACACCTTC. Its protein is CASSEASGVGYGYTF.

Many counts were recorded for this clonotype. As DNA, the CDR3 is TGTGCCAGCAGCTTACGTCACCTAGCGGGAAGGGACAATGAGCAGTTCTTC. This codes for CASSLRHLAGRDNEQFF. This sequence joins TRBV7-8 and TRBJ2-1, with 9 nucleotides matching TRBD2. The CDR3 loop spans 17 amino acids. From germline, CDR1 is SGHVS and CDR2 FQNEAQ. V was pared by 2 bases and J by 5 bases, with 10 bases of the junction left unmatched.

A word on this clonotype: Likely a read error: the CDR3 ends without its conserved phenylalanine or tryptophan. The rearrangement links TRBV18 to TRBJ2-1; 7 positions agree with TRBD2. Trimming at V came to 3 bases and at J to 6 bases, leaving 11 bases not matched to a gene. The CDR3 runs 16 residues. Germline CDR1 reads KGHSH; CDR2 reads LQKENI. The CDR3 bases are TGTGCCAGCTCACCGCTGATGGCAGCGGGGATCAATGAGCAGTTCTCC. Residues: CASSPLMAAGINEQFS.

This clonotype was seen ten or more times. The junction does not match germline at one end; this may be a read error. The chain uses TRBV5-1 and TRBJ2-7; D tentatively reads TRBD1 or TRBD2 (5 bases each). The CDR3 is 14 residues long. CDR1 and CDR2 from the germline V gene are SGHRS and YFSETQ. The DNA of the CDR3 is TGCGCCAGCAGTTTGGAGGCTAGACAGTACGAGCAGTACTTC. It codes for CASSLEARQYEQYF.

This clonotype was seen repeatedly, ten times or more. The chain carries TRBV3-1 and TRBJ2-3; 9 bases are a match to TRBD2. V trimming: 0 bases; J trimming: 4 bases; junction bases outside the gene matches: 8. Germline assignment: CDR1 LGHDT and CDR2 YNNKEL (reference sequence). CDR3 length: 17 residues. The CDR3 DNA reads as TGTGCCAGCAGCCAAGAAGGGCTAGCGGGATCCCCAGATACGCAGTATTTT. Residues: CASSQEGLAGSPDTQYF.

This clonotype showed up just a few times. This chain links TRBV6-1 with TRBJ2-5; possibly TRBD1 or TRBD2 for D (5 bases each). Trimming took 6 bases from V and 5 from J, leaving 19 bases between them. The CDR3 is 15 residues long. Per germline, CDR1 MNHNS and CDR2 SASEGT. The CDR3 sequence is CASRAELTAIETQYF. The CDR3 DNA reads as TGTGCCAGCAGAGCGGAATTGACAGCCATTGAGACCCAGTACTTC.

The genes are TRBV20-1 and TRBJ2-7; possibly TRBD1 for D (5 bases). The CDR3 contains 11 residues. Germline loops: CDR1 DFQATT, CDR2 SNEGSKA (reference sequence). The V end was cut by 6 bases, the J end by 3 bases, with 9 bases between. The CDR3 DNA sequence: TGCAGTGCGAGACAGAGCTACGAGCAGTACTTC. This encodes CSARQSYEQYF.

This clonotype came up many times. Here the CDR3 reads CASSGGRSGYTF. The CDR3 DNA follows: TGTGCCAGCAGCGGAGGCCGTAGTGGCTACACCTTC. This rearrangement joins TRBV11-3 to TRBJ1-2; no clear D gene. The CDR3 sequence is 12 residues long. Germline lookup yields CDR1 SGHNT and CDR2 YENEEA. V lost 5 bases, J lost 7 bases, and 11 bases lay in between.

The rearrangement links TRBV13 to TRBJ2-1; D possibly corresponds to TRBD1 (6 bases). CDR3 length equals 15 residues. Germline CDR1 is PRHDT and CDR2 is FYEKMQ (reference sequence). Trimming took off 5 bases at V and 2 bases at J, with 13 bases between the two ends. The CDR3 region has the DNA TGTGCCAGCAGCGCTACAGGGCTCGCCTACAATGAGCAGTTCTTC. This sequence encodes CASSATGLAYNEQFF.

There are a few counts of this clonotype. Here the CDR3 reads CAWSRTGYEAFF. The CDR3 DNA sequence: TGTGCCTGGAGTAGGACAGGGTATGAAGCTTTCTTT. The rearrangement links TRBV30 to TRBJ1-1; 8 positions match TRBD1. Germline lookup yields CDR1 GTSNPN and CDR2 SVGIG (reference sequence). This CDR3 region has 12 residues. V lost 2 bases and J lost 7; bases outside the gene matches: 3.

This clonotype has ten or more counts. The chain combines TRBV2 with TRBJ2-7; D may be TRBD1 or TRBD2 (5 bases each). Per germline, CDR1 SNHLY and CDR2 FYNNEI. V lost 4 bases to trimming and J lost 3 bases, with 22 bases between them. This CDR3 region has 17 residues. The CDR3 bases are TGTGCCAGCAGTGGACCCCATATCGGGACCAACTTCTACGAGCAGTACTTC. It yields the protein CASSGPHIGTNFYEQYF.

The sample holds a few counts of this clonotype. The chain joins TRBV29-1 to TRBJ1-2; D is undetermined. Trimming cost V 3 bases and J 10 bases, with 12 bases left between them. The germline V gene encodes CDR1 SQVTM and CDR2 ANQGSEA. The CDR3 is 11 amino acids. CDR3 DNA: TGCAGCGTTGACCCGACACTTTCCTACACCTTC. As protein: CSVDPTLSYTF.

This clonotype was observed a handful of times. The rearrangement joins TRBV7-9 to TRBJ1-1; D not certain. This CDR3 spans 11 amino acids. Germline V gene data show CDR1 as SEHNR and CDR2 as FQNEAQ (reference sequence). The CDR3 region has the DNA TGTGCATTGGCTGGCGGAGTTGAAGCTTTCTTT. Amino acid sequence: CALAGGVEAFF.

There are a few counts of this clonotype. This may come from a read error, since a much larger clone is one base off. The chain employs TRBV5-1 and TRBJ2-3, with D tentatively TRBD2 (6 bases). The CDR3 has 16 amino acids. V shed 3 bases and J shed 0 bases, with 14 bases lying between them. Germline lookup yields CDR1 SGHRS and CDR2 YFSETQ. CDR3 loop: CASSSPGRGSTDTQYF. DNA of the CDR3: TGCGCCAGCAGCTCTCCGGGACGGGGGAGCACAGATACGCAGTATTTT.

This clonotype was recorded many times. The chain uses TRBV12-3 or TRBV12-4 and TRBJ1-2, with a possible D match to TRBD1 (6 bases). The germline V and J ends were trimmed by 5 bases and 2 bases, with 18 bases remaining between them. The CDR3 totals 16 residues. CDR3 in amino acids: CASSRPRDTQNYGYTF. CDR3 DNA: TGTGCCAGCAGTCGACCTCGGGACACCCAGAACTATGGCTACACCTTC.

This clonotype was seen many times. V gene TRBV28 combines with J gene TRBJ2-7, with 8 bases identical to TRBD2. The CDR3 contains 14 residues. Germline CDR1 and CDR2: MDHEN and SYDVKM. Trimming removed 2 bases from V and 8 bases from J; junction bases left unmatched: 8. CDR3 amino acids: CASSLPSGSKKQYF. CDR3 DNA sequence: TGTGCCAGCAGTTTACCCAGCGGGAGTAAGAAGCAGTACTTC. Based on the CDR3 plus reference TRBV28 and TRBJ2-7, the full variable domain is DVKVTQSSRYLVKRTGEKVFLECVQDMDHENMFWYRQDPGLGLRLIYFSYDVKMKEKGDIPEGYSVSREKKERFSLILESASTNQTSMYLCASSLPSGSKKQYFGPGTRLTVT.

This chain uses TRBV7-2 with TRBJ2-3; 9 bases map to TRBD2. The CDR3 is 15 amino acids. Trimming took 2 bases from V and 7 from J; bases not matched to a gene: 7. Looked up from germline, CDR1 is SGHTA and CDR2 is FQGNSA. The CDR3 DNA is TGTGCCAGCAGCTTAATAGCGGGAGTACTGAATACGCAGTATTTT. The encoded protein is CASSLIAGVLNTQYF.

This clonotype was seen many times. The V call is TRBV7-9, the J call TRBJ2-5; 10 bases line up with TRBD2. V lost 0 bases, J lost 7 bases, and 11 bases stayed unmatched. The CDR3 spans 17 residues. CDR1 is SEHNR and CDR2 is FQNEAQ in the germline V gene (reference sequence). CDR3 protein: CASSLAASGGQSRTQYF. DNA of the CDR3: TGTGCCAGCAGCTTAGCTGCTAGCGGGGGCCAGTCAAGGACCCAGTACTTC.